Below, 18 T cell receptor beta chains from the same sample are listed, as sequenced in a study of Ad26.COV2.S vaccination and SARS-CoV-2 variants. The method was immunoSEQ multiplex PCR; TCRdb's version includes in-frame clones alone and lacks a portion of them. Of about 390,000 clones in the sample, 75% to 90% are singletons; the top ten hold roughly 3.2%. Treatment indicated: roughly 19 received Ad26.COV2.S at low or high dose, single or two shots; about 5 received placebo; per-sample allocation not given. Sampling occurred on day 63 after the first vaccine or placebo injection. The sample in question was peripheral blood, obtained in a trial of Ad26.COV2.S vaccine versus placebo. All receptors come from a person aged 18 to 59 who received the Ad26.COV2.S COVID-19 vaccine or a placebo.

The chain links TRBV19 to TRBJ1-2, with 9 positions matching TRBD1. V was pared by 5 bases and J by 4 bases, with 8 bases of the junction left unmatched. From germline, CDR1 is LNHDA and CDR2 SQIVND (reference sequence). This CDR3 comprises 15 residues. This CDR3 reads CASSETGGHSYGYTF. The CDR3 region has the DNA TGTGCCAGTAGTGAGACAGGGGGGCACAGCTATGGCTACACCTTC.

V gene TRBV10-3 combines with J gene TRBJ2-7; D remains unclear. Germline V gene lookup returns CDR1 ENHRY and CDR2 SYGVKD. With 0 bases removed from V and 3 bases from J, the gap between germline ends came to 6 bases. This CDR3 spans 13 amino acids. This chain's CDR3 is CAISESAGYEQYF. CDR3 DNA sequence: TGTGCCATCAGTGAGTCGGCAGGCTACGAGCAGTACTTC.

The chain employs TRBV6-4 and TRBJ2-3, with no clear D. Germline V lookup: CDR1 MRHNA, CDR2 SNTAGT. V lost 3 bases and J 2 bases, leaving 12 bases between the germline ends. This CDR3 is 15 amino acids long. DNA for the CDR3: TGTGCCAGCAGTGATCGGGCAGGCCCCACAGATACGCAGTATTTT. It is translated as CASSDRAGPTDTQYF.

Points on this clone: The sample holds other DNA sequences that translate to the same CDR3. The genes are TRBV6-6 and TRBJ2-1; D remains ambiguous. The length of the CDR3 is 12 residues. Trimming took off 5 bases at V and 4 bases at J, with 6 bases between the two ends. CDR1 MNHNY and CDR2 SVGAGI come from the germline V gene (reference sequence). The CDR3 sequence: CASSRPYNEQFF. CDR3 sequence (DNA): TGTGCCAGCAGTAGACCTTACAATGAGCAGTTCTTC.

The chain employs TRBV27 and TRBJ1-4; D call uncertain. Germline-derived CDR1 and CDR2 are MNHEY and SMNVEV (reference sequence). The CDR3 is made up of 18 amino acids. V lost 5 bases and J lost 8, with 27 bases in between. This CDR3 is CASSLYREDNTLGEKLFF. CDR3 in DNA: TGTGCCAGCAGTCTCTACCGGGAAGATAACACCCTAGGGGAAAAACTGTTTTTT.

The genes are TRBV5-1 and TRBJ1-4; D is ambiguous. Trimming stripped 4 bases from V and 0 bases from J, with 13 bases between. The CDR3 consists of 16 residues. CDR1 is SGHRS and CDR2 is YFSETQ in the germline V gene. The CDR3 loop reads CASSKTPESTNEKLFF. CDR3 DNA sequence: TGCGCCAGCAGCAAAACACCGGAATCAACTAATGAAAAACTGTTTTTT.

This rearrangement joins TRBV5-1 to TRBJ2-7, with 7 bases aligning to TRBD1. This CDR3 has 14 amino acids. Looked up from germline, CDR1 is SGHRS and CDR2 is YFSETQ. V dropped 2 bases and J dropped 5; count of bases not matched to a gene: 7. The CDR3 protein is CASSLTGARNEQYF. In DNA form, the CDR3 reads TGCGCCAGCAGCTTAACAGGGGCAAGGAACGAGCAGTACTTC.

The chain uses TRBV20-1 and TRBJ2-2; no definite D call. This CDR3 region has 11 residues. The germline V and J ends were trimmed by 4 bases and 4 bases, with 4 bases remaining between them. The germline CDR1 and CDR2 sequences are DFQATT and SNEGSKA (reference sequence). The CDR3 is CSAMTTGELFF. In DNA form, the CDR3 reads TGCAGTGCTATGACCACCGGGGAGCTGTTTTTT.

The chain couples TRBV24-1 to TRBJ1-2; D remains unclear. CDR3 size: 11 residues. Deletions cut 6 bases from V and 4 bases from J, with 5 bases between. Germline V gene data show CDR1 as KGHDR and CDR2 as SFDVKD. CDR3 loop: CATSSLYGYTF. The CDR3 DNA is TGTGCCACCAGTTCACTCTATGGCTACACCTTC.

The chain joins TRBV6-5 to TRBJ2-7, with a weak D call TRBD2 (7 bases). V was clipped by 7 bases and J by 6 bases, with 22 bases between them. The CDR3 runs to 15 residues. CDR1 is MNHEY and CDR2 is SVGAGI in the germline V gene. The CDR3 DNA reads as TGTGCCAGCACCACCCCTAAGGCAGGGGAGGGCGAGCAGTACTTC. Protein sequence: CASTTPKAGEGEQYF.

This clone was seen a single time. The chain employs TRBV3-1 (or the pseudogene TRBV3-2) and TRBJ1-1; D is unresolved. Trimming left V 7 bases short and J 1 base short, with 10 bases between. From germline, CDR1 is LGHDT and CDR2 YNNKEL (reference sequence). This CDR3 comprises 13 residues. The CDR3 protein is CASNLAGNTEAFF. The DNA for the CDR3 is TGTGCCAGCAACCTGGCTGGGAACACTGAAGCTTTCTTT.

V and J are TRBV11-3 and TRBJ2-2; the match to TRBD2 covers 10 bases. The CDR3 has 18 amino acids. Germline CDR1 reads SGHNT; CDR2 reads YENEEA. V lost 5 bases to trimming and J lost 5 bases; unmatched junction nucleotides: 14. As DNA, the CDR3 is TGTGCCAGCAGCAACACCCTGCAGCGGGGGGGTTGGACCGGGGAGCTGTTTTTT. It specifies CASSNTLQRGGWTGELFF.

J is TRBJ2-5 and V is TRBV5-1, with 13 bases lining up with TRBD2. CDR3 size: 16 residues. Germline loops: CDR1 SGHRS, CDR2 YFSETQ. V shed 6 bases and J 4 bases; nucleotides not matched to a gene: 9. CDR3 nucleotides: TGCGCCAGCAACCCGACTAGCGGGGGGCCGGGAGAGACCCAGTACTTC. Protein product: CASNPTSGGPGETQYF.

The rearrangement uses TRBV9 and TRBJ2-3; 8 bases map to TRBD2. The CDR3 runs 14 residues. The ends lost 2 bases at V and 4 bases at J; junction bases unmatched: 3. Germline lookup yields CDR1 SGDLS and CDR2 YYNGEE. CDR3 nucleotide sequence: TGTGCCAGCAGCGTCCTCGGGGGGGCAGATACGCAGTATTTT. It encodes CASSVLGGADTQYF.

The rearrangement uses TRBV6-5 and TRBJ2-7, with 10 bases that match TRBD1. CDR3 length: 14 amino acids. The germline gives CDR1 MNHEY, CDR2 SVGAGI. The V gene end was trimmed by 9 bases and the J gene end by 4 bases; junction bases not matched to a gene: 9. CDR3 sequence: CASRSRQGAYEQYF. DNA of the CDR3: TGTGCCAGTCGGTCGCGACAGGGGGCTTACGAGCAGTACTTC.

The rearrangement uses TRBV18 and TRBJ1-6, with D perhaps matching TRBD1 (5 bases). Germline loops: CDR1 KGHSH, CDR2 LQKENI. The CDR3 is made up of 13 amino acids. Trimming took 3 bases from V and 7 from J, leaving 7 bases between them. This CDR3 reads CASSPNRNSPLHF. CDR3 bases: TGTGCCAGCTCACCGAACAGGAATTCACCCCTCCACTTT.

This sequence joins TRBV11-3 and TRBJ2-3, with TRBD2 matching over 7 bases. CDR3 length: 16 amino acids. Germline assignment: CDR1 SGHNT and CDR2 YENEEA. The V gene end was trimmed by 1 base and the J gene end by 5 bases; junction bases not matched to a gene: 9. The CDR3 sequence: CASSLGWGGEGDTQYF. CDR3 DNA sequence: TGTGCCAGCAGCTTAGGATGGGGCGGGGAGGGAGATACGCAGTATTTT.

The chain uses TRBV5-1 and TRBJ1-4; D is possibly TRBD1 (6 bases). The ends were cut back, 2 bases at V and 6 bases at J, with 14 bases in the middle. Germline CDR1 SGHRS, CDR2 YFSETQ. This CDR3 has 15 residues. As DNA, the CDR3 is TGCGCCAGCAGCTTCTCTCCAGGGGCAGATGAAAAACTGTTTTTT. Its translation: CASSFSPGADEKLFF. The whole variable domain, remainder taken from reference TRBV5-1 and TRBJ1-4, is KAGVTQTPRYLIKTRGQQVTLSCSPISGHRSVSWYQQTPGQGLQFLFEYFSETQRNKGNFPGRFSGRQFSNSRSEMNVSTLELGDSALYLCASSFSPGADEKLFFGSGTQLSVL.